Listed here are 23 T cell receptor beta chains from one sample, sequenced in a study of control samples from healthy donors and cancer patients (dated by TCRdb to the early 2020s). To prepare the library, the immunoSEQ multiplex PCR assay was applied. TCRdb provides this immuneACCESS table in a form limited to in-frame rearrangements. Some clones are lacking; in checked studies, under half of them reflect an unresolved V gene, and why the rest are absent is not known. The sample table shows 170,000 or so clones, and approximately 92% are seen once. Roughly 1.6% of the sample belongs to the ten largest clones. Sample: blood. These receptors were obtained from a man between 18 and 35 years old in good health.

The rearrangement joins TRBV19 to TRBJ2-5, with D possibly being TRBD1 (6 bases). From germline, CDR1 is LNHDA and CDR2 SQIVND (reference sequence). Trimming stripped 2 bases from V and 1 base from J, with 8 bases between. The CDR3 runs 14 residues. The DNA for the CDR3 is TGTGCCAGTAGTATAACGGACAGCCAAGAGACCCAGTACTTC. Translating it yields CASSITDSQETQYF.

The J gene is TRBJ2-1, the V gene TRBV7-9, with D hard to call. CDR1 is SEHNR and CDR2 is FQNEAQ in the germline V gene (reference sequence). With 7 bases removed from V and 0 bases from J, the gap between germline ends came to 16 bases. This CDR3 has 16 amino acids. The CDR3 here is CASINREESSYNEQFF. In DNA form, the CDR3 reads TGTGCCAGCATCAACCGAGAGGAGAGCTCCTACAATGAGCAGTTCTTC.

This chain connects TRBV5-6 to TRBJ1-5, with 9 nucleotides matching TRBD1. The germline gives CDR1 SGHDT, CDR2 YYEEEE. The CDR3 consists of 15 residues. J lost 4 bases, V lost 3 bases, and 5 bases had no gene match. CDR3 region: CASSSAGTGNQPQHF. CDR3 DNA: TGTGCCAGCAGCTCGGCCGGGACAGGGAATCAGCCCCAGCATTTT.

The CDR3 nucleotides are TGTGCCAGCAGCTTTACCCCGGACGGGAACACTGAAGCTTTCTTT. Translation: CASSFTPDGNTEAFF. This chain connects TRBV7-2 to TRBJ1-1; D gene uncertain. Germline V gene lookup returns CDR1 SGHTA and CDR2 FQGNSA. V gave up 3 bases and J gave up 1 base, with 12 bases separating them. This CDR3 contains 15 residues.

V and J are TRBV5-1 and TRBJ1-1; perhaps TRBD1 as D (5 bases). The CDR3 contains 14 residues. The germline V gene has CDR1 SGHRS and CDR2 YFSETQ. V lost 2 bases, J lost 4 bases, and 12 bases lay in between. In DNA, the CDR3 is TGCGCCAGCAGCTTCGGGGGTATAGGCACTGAAGCTTTCTTT. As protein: CASSFGGIGTEAFF.

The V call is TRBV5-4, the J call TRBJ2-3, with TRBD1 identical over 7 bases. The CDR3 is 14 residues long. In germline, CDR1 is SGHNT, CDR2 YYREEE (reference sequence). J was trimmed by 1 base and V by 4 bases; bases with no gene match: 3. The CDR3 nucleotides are TGTGCCAGCAGCCCTCAGGGGGGCACAGATACGCAGTATTTT. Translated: CASSPQGGTDTQYF.

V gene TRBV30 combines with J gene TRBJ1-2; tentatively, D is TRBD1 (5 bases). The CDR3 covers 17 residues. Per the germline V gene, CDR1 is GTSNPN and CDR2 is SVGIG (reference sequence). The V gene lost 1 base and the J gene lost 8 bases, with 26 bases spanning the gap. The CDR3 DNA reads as TGTGCCTGGAGTGGAGGTTTCGGCGTCAGGGAGATAGCCGGCTACACCTTC. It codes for CAWSGGFGVREIAGYTF.

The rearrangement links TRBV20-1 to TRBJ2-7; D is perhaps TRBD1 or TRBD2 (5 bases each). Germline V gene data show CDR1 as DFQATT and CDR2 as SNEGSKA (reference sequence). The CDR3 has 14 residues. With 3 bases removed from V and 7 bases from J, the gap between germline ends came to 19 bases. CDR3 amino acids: CSASSGTSLSEQYF. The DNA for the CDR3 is TGCAGTGCTAGTTCCGGGACCTCTCTATCAGAGCAGTACTTC.

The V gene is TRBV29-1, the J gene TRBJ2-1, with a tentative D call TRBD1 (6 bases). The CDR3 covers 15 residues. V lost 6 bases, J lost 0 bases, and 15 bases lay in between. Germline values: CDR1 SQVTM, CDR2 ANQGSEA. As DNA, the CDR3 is TGCAGCGTAAACAGGGCTTGGAGCTCCTACAATGAGCAGTTCTTC. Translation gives CSVNRAWSSYNEQFF.

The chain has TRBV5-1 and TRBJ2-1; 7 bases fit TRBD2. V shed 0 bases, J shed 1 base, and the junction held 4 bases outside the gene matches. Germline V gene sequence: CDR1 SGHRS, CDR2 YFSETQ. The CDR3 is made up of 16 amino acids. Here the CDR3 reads CASSLDPGGSYNEQFF. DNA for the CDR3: TGCGCCAGCAGCTTGGATCCGGGAGGATCCTACAATGAGCAGTTCTTC.

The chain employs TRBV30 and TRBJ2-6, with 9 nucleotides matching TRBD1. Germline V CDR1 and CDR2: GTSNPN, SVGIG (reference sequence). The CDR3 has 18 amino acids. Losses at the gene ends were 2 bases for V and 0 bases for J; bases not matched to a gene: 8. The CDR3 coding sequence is TGTGCCTGGAGTCCATTCCGGGACAGGGTCTCTGGGGCCAACGTCCTGACTTTC. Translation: CAWSPFRDRVSGANVLTF.

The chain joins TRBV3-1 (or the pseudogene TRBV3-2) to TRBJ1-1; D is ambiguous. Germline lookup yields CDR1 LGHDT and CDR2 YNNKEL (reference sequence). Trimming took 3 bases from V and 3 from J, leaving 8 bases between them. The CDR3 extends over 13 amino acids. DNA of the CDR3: TGTGCCAGCAGCCAGGGTTGGGACACTGAAGCTTTCTTT. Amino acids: CASSQGWDTEAFF.

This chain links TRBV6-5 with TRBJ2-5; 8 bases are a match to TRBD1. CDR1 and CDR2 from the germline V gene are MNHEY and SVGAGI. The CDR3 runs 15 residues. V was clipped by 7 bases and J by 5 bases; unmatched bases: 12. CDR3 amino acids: CASTLGTGGQETQYF. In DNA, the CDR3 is TGTGCCAGCACCCTCGGGACAGGAGGTCAGGAGACCCAGTACTTC.

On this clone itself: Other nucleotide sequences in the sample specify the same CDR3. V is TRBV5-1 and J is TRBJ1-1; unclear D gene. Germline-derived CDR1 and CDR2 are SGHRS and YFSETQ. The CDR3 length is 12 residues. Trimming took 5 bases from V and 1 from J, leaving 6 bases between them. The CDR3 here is CASSRGNTEAFF. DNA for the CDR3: TGCGCCAGCAGTCGGGGGAACACTGAAGCTTTCTTT.

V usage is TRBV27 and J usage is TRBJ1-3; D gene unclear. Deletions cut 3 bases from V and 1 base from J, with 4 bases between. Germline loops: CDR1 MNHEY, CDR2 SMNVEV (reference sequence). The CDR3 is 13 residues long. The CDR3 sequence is CASSFLSGNTIYF. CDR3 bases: TGTGCCAGCAGTTTTTTGTCTGGAAACACCATATATTTT.

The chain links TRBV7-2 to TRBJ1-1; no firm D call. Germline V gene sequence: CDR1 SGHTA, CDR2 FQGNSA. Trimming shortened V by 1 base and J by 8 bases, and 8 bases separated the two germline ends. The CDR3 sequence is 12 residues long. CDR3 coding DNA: TGTGCCAGCAGCTTAGTGTCAGTAGAAGCTTTCTTT. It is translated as CASSLVSVEAFF.

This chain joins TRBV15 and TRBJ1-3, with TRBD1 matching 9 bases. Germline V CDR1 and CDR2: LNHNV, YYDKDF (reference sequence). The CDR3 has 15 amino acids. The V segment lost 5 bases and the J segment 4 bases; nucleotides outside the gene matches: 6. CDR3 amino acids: CATSLTTGGGNTIYF. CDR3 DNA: TGTGCCACCAGCCTAACGACAGGGGGGGGAAACACCATATATTTT.

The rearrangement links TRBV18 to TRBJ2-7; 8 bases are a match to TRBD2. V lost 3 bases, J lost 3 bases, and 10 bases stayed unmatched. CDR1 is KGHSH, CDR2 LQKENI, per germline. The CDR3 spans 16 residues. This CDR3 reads CASSPPGLERNYEQYF. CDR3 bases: TGTGCCAGCTCACCGCCGGGACTAGAACGAAACTACGAGCAGTACTTC. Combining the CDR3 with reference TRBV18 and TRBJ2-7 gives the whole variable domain NAGVMQNPRHLVRRRGQEARLRCSPMKGHSHVYWYRQLPEEGLKFMVYLQKENIIDESGMPKERFSAEFPKEGPSILRIQQVVRGDSAAYFCASSPPGLERNYEQYFGPGTRLTVT.

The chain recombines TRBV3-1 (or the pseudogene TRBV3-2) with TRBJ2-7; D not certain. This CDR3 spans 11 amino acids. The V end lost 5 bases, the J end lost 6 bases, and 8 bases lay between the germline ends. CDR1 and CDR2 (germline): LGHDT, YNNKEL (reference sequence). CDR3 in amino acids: CASSEWSEQYF. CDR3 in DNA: TGTGCCAGCAGCGAGTGGAGCGAGCAGTACTTC.

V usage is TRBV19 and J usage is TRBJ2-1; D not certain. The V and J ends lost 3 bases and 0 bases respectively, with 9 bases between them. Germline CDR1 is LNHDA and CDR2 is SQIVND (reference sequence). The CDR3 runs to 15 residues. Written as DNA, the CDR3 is TGTGCCAGTAGTATGTTAGCTAGCTCCTACAATGAGCAGTTCTTC. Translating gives CASSMLASSYNEQFF.

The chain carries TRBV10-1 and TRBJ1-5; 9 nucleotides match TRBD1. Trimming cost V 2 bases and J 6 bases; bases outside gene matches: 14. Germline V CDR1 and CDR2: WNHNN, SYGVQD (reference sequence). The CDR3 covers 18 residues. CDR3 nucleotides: TGCGCCAGCAGTGAGGGAAACACCCGGGACAGGGAAAGTCAGCCCCAGCATTTT. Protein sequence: CASSEGNTRDRESQPQHF.

In DNA, the CDR3 is TGTGCCGGCGGACAGGGGTACTATGGCTACACCTTC. Translating it yields CAGGQGYYGYTF. The gene calls are TRBV6-5 and TRBJ1-2; the match to TRBD1 covers 9 bases. Per germline, CDR1 MNHEY and CDR2 SVGAGI. J lost 3 bases, V lost 11 bases, and 4 bases had no gene match. The CDR3 runs to 12 residues.

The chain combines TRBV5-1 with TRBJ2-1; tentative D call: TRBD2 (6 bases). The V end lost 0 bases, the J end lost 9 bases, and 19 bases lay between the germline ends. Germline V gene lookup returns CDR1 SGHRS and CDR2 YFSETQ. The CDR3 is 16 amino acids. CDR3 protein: CASSLAGLSQASEQFF. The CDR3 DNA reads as TGCGCCAGCAGCTTGGCGGGACTCTCCCAGGCGAGTGAGCAGTTCTTC.